The next 30 T cell receptor beta chains were all read from a single sample in a study of T cell responses to AZD1222 COVID-19 vaccine. Sequencing was performed with immunoSEQ multiplex PCR; in TCRdb, only in-frame clones are kept and a portion is missing. The sample lists some 170,000 clones, roughly 92% occurring once. The material was peripheral blood, obtained on day 0 of AZD1222 vaccination. These receptors came from an adult in good health.

The rearrangement joins TRBV21-1 to TRBJ2-7. TRBV21-1 is recorded as a pseudogene. This CDR3 has 16 residues. CDR3 nucleotides: TGTGCCAGCAGCAAAGTCAAGGGCTGCAGATTCTACGAGCAGTACTTC. Translated, it gives CASSKVKGCRFYEQYF.

This clone was observed a few times. The chain employs TRBV7-2 and TRBJ2-1; D possibly corresponds to TRBD2 (5 bases). Germline CDR1 and CDR2: SGHTA and FQGNSA. With 1 base removed from V and 5 bases from J, the gap between germline ends came to 9 bases. The CDR3 covers 14 residues. This CDR3 is CASSLVRVDNEQFF. As DNA, the CDR3 is TGTGCCAGCAGCTTAGTGCGGGTGGACAATGAGCAGTTCTTC.

This chain links TRBV9 with TRBJ2-5; D is perhaps TRBD2 (6 bases). V was pared by 2 bases and J by 5 bases, with 13 bases between. Germline CDR1 SGDLS, CDR2 YYNGEE. The CDR3 has 14 residues. The CDR3 bases are TGTGCCAGCAGCGTTGGCAGGGCGGGGGAGACCCAGTACTTC. Amino acids: CASSVGRAGETQYF.

The chain uses TRBV27 and TRBJ2-1, with 16 bases matching TRBD2. In germline, CDR1 is MNHEY, CDR2 SMNVEV (reference sequence). The V and J ends lost 5 bases and 9 bases, in that order; junction bases with no gene match: 16. The CDR3 is made up of 19 amino acids. The CDR3 sequence: CASSPPGTSGRAVRIEQFF. CDR3 DNA: TGTGCCAGCAGTCCCCCCGGGACTAGCGGGAGGGCCGTACGTATTGAGCAGTTCTTC.

The genes are TRBV28 and TRBJ2-1; D uncertain. This CDR3 contains 11 residues. Germline loops: CDR1 MDHEN, CDR2 SYDVKM. Trimming removed 3 bases from V and 8 bases from J, with 5 bases in between. CDR3 sequence reads: CASSLTDEQFF. The CDR3 nucleotides read TGTGCCAGCAGTTTGACCGATGAGCAGTTCTTC.

The chain joins TRBV7-9 to TRBJ2-3; the match to TRBD2 covers 9 bases. Germline V lookup: CDR1 SEHNR, CDR2 FQNEAQ (reference sequence). The CDR3 extends over 16 amino acids. Trimming cost V 3 bases and J 2 bases; bases outside gene matches: 6. CDR3 amino acids: CASSFWEREDTDTQYF. Here the CDR3 DNA reads TGTGCCAGCAGCTTTTGGGAGCGGGAGGACACAGATACGCAGTATTTT.

This clone was recorded only once. This chain uses TRBV5-1 with TRBJ1-3; possible D gene TRBD1, 5 bases. V lost 5 bases and J 2 bases, leaving 11 bases between the germline ends. The CDR3 has 14 residues. Per the germline V gene, CDR1 is SGHRS and CDR2 is YFSETQ. CDR3 nucleotide sequence: TGCGCCAGCAGTGGGGGGGAGACTGGAAACACCATATATTTT. This translates into CASSGGETGNTIYF. The full variable domain, its missing parts supplied by reference TRBV5-1 and TRBJ1-3, is KAGVTQTPRYLIKTRGQQVTLSCSPISGHRSVSWYQQTPGQGLQFLFEYFSETQRNKGNFPGRFSGRQFSNSRSEMNVSTLELGDSALYLCASSGGETGNTIYFGEGSWLTVV.

The V gene is TRBV5-1, the J gene TRBJ2-2; no reliable D call. The CDR3 consists of 12 residues. The V end was cut by 7 bases, the J end by 0 bases, with 4 bases between. Germline CDR1 and CDR2: SGHRS and YFSETQ. The CDR3 is CASPTNTGELFF. DNA for the CDR3: TGCGCCAGCCCTACGAACACCGGGGAGCTGTTTTTT.

The V call is TRBV6-6, the J call TRBJ2-7, with 11 bases identical to TRBD1. Germline loops: CDR1 MNHNY, CDR2 SVGAGI (reference sequence). The J segment lost 7 bases and the V segment lost 0 bases, leaving 5 bases of the junction unmatched. The CDR3 runs to 15 residues. The CDR3: CASSYSGQGAREQYF. The CDR3 nucleotides read TGTGCCAGCAGTTACTCCGGACAGGGGGCGCGGGAGCAGTACTTC.

The rearrangement links TRBV12-5 to TRBJ2-7; 11 nucleotides agree with TRBD1. The germline CDR1 and CDR2 sequences are LGHNT and FRNRAP. J gave up 3 bases and V 6 bases, and 4 bases lay outside the gene matches. The CDR3 covers 14 residues. CDR3 nucleotides: TGTGCTAGTGGGACAGGGACAGGGGGCTACGAGCAGTACTTC. Protein product: CASGTGTGGYEQYF.

The count of this clone is one. V is TRBV11-2 and J is TRBJ1-1, with D hard to call. This CDR3 has 14 amino acids. The germline V gene has CDR1 SGHAT and CDR2 FQNNGV. Trimming removed 3 bases from V and 2 bases from J, with 10 bases in between. Here the CDR3 reads CASSFPGPNTEAFF. The CDR3 bases are TGTGCCAGCAGCTTCCCCGGACCCAACACTGAAGCTTTCTTT.

The genes are TRBV2 and TRBJ2-2, with a tentative D call TRBD2 (5 bases). This CDR3 has 14 residues. The ends were cut back, 7 bases at V and 2 bases at J, with 11 bases in the middle. Per the germline V gene, CDR1 is SNHLY and CDR2 is FYNNEI. CDR3 DNA sequence: TGTGCCAGCATTATCGAGGGAAACACCGGGGAGCTGTTTTTT. Translation: CASIIEGNTGELFF.

The genes are TRBV6-5 and TRBJ2-3; D possibly corresponds to TRBD1 (5 bases). CDR1 and CDR2 (germline): MNHEY, SVGAGI. CDR3 length: 13 residues. V dropped 6 bases and J dropped 2 bases, with 9 bases sitting between them. In DNA form, the CDR3 reads TGTGCCAGCAGCCAGGGTCACACAGATACGCAGTATTTT. Its protein product is CASSQGHTDTQYF.

This chain links TRBV3-1 (or the pseudogene TRBV3-2) with TRBJ1-2; D not resolved. CDR3 length: 11 amino acids. V was trimmed by 0 bases and J by 13 bases, leaving 9 bases between them. In germline, CDR1 is LGHDT, CDR2 YNNKEL (reference sequence). CDR3: CASSQDSGCTF. The CDR3 region has the DNA TGTGCCAGCAGCCAAGATTCTGGGTGCACCTTC.

CDR3 in amino acids: CASSNNRGDTQYF. The CDR3 DNA follows: TGTGCCAGCAGTAACAACAGGGGGGATACGCAGTATTTT. This chain connects TRBV6-5 to TRBJ2-3, with 8 bases aligning to TRBD1. The CDR3 length is 13 residues. CDR1 is MNHEY, CDR2 SVGAGI, per germline. The trim removed 5 bases at V and 6 bases at J, leaving 4 bases unmatched.

The chain carries TRBV7-9 and TRBJ1-1; a weak D match, TRBD1 (5 bases). Between the trimmed V and J ends, which lost 4 bases and 5 bases, there was a span of 14 bases. The germline gives CDR1 SEHNR, CDR2 FQNEAQ (reference sequence). The CDR3 is 14 residues long. The DNA for the CDR3 is TGTGCCAGCAGCTGGACGGGGGGGTATACTGAAGCTTTCTTT. Its protein product is CASSWTGGYTEAFF.

The V gene is TRBV29-1, the J gene TRBJ2-1; D not resolved. The V gene's germline CDR1 is SQVTM and CDR2 ANQGSEA. Trimming removed 5 bases from V and 3 bases from J, with 11 bases in between. CDR3 size: 13 residues. The CDR3 spells CSVKGLNYNEQFF. The DNA for the CDR3 is TGCAGCGTTAAGGGTCTCAACTACAATGAGCAGTTCTTC.

The gene calls are TRBV29-1 and TRBJ1-1; D call uncertain. Germline V gene data show CDR1 as SQVTM and CDR2 as ANQGSEA. This CDR3 is built from 13 residues. Trimming took off 4 bases at V and 1 base at J, with 10 bases between the two ends. The CDR3 reads CSVAPHQNTEAFF. In DNA form, the CDR3 reads TGCAGCGTTGCACCCCACCAGAACACTGAAGCTTTCTTT.

This chain links TRBV3-1 (or the pseudogene TRBV3-2) with TRBJ2-7; 7 nucleotides line up with TRBD1. The CDR3 length is 15 residues. Per germline, CDR1 LGHDT and CDR2 YNNKEL (reference sequence). The junction had 5 bases not matched to a gene; V was cut back by 1 base and J by 2 bases. For the CDR3, the DNA is TGTGCCAGCAGCCAAGCCGGGACAGCCGCCTACGAGCAGTACTTC. This codes for CASSQAGTAAYEQYF.

The V and J genes are TRBV18 and TRBJ2-7, with D maybe TRBD2 (6 bases). The V end was cut by 3 bases, the J end by 3 bases, with 12 bases between. CDR3 length equals 14 residues. From germline, CDR1 is KGHSH and CDR2 LQKENI. The CDR3 here is CASSPGGPFYEQYF. The CDR3 DNA reads as TGTGCCAGCTCACCCGGGGGACCCTTCTACGAGCAGTACTTC.

This chain joins TRBV2 and TRBJ1-2, with 7 bases identical to TRBD1. V was pared by 6 bases and J by 4 bases, with 14 bases of the junction left unmatched. The CDR3 extends over 16 amino acids. CDR1 and CDR2 (germline): SNHLY, FYNNEI. The CDR3 is CASRGAAGGRSYGYTF. The CDR3 nucleotides are TGTGCCAGCAGAGGTGCGGCAGGGGGGCGCTCCTATGGCTACACCTTC.

This rearrangement joins TRBV4-1 to TRBJ1-5; D is unclear. The V and J ends lost 0 bases and 4 bases respectively, with 13 bases between them. The CDR3 totals 16 residues. Germline V gives CDR1 MGHRA, CDR2 YSYEKL. CDR3 DNA sequence: TGCGCCAGCAGCCAAGATCAGCCGATAAGAAATCAGCCCCAGCATTTT. Protein: CASSQDQPIRNQPQHF.

V gene TRBV9 combines with J gene TRBJ1-1; D ambiguous. Trimming left V 0 bases short and J 1 base short, with 4 bases between. The CDR3 runs to 13 residues. CDR1 and CDR2 from the germline V gene are SGDLS and YYNGEE. For the CDR3, the DNA is TGTGCCAGCAGCGTAGCTTCGAACACTGAAGCTTTCTTT. It encodes CASSVASNTEAFF.

The chain employs TRBV29-1 and TRBJ1-1, with TRBD1 matching over 9 bases. Looked up from germline, CDR1 is SQVTM and CDR2 is ANQGSEA. Trimming cost V 7 bases and J 0 bases; bases outside gene matches: 9. The CDR3 sequence is 15 residues long. The CDR3 DNA sequence: TGCAGCGCTCAATGGACAGGGGAACTGAACACTGAAGCTTTCTTT. This sequence encodes CSAQWTGELNTEAFF.

CDR3 region: CASSPQVMNTEAFF. For the CDR3, the DNA is TGTGCCAGCAGCCCGCAGGTCATGAACACTGAAGCTTTCTTT. The chain links TRBV7-6 to TRBJ1-1; D remains unclear. Trimming cost V 5 bases and J 0 bases, with 10 bases left between them. CDR1 and CDR2 from the germline V gene are SGHVS and FNYEAQ. This CDR3 is 14 amino acids long.

V gene TRBV7-9 combines with J gene TRBJ2-1; TRBD2 matches at 7 bases. From germline, CDR1 is SEHNR and CDR2 FQNEAQ (reference sequence). V was clipped by 4 bases and J by 9 bases; unmatched bases: 3. CDR3 size: 12 residues. The chain's CDR3 is CASSSREGEQFF. CDR3 nucleotide sequence: TGTGCCAGCAGCTCGAGGGAGGGTGAGCAGTTCTTC.

This rearrangement joins TRBV5-6 to TRBJ1-1; D is undetermined. Germline CDR1 SGHDT, CDR2 YYEEEE. V shed 0 bases and J shed 4 bases, with 7 bases lying between them. The CDR3 runs 13 residues. CDR3 in amino acids: CASSLAFSTEAFF. The CDR3 coding sequence is TGTGCCAGCAGCTTGGCCTTTTCCACTGAAGCTTTCTTT.

The CDR3 is CASSHPGQTFYEQYF. The CDR3, as DNA: TGCGCCAGCAGCCATCCGGGACAGACCTTCTACGAGCAGTACTTC. The rearrangement joins TRBV4-1 to TRBJ2-7; TRBD1 matches at 7 bases. With V trimmed by 3 bases and J by 3 bases, 8 bases remained unmatched. Germline loops: CDR1 MGHRA, CDR2 YSYEKL. The CDR3 spans 15 residues.

The gene calls are TRBV6-1 and TRBJ1-5; D is unresolved. Germline assignment: CDR1 MNHNS and CDR2 SASEGT. Between the trimmed V and J ends, which lost 2 bases and 5 bases, there was a span of 10 bases. The CDR3 spans 14 residues. The CDR3 reads CASSEFGVDQPQHF. The CDR3 region has the DNA TGTGCCAGCAGTGAATTTGGGGTTGATCAGCCCCAGCATTTT.

The rearrangement links TRBV2 to TRBJ1-1; the match to TRBD1 covers 7 bases. This CDR3 comprises 14 residues. Germline loops: CDR1 SNHLY, CDR2 FYNNEI. The trim removed 6 bases at V and 5 bases at J, leaving 9 bases unmatched. CDR3 in DNA: TGTGCCAGCAGGTTCCGACAGGGAGGGACTGAAGCTTTCTTT. It yields the protein CASRFRQGGTEAFF. The variable domain in full, completed from reference TRBV2 and TRBJ1-1, reads EPEVTQTPSHQVTQMGQEVILRCVPISNHLYFYWYRQILGQKVEFLVSFYNNEISEKSEIFDDQFSVERPDGSNFTLKIRSTKLEDSAMYFCASRFRQGGTEAFFGQGTRLTVV.